This T cell receptor (beta chain) was retrieved from a study of T cells in Graves' hyperthyroidism and ophthalmopathy. V shed 4 bases, J shed 9 bases, and the junction held 5 bases outside the gene matches. CDR1 is SQVTM, CDR2 ANQGSEA, per germline. The CDR3 length is 12 residues. General study points: Most clonotypes that expanded in the thyroid above 0.001 also showed up in blood.

RNA transcripts served as the template for amplifying TCR beta CDR3 regions. A set of HTBI primers served as the primers for a first-round RT-PCR of the TCR CDR3. TCRdb independently ran MiXCR on the multiplex PCR reads; one entry per CDR3 protein. This sample has 490,000 or so distinct CDR3 sequences; 35% to 50% occur once, and the top ten carry 44%. At least ten counts were recorded for this clonotype. What it binds is unknown. Sequencing was performed on peripheral blood or thyroid tissue (not recorded which). The chain is built from TRBV29-1 and TRBJ2-1; 8 bases map to TRBD1. This sequence was found in an adult woman with Graves' disease, either hyperthyroidism or ophthalmopathy (not recorded which). The CDR3 spells CSVASGGSEQFF. CDR3 nucleotides: TGCAGCGTTGCGTCAGGGGGCAGTGAGCAGTTCTTC.